Presented here are 22 T cell receptor beta chains from one specimen sequenced in a study of T cells after yellow fever vaccination. Via MiXCR, TCRdb re-called the 5' RACE reads, giving one row per CDR3 protein. The repertoire includes under 400,000 distinct CDR3 sequences, approximately 12% of them detected once, and about 3% sits in the top ten. The sequencing used CD4+ T cells sorted from PBMCs, collected 15 days after the yellow fever booster vaccination. These receptor sequences come from a young man who received the YFV17D yellow fever vaccine.

This clonotype turned up a few times. The DNA for the CDR3 is TGTGCCAGCAGGGCGGGACAGGGGGCTCGGAACACCGGGGAGCTGTTTTTT. Residues: CASRAGQGARNTGELFF. This chain joins TRBV2 and TRBJ2-2; 12 positions match TRBD1. The CDR3 loop spans 17 amino acids. Germline V lookup: CDR1 SNHLY, CDR2 FYNNEI. The V and J ends lost 6 bases and 1 base, in that order; junction bases with no gene match: 6.

This clonotype was seen a few times. The chain recombines TRBV30 with TRBJ1-1; D remains ambiguous. The V and J ends lost 0 bases and 6 bases respectively, with 8 bases between them. The length of the CDR3 is 12 residues. Germline V CDR1 and CDR2: GTSNPN, SVGIG (reference sequence). This CDR3 is CAWSVLRAEAFF. In DNA, the CDR3 is TGTGCCTGGAGTGTATTACGGGCTGAAGCTTTCTTT.

The DNA of the CDR3 is TGTGCCAGCAGCTCTAGCGGGGGGCCAGGGGAGACCCAGTACTTC. Its translation: CASSSSGGPGETQYF. The V gene is TRBV7-2, the J gene TRBJ2-5; TRBD2 aligns across 11 bases. Germline CDR1 SGHTA, CDR2 FQGNSA. The CDR3 extends over 15 amino acids. Trimming cost V 4 bases and J 5 bases; bases outside gene matches: 6.

This clonotype occurred a few times. The gene calls are TRBV29-1 and TRBJ2-2, with TRBD2 identical over 10 bases. With V trimmed by 4 bases and J by 6 bases, 5 bases remained unmatched. The germline V gene encodes CDR1 SQVTM and CDR2 ANQGSEA. This CDR3 contains 14 residues. Written as DNA, the CDR3 is TGCAGCGTTGCAAGCGGGGGGGTCTCCGGGGAGCTGTTTTTT. It translates to CSVASGGVSGELFF.

This chain connects TRBV12-3 or TRBV12-4 to TRBJ1-2, with D unresolved. The CDR3 extends over 13 amino acids. V shed 5 bases and J shed 4 bases, with 11 bases lying between them. The CDR3 protein is CASSVTLSYGYTF. CDR3 sequence (DNA): TGTGCCAGCAGTGTGACACTCTCCTATGGCTACACCTTC.

This rearrangement joins TRBV12-3 or TRBV12-4 to TRBJ1-5; TRBD1 matches at 7 bases. The CDR3 is 15 residues long. After removal of 6 bases from V and 3 bases from J, the junction contained 8 bases not matched to a gene. CDR3 loop: CASSRQGQNNQPQHF. The CDR3 DNA reads as TGTGCCAGCAGCCGGCAGGGACAGAACAATCAGCCCCAGCATTTT.

This clonotype has only a few counts. The gene calls are TRBV20-1 and TRBJ2-2; D is perhaps TRBD2 (5 bases). CDR1 is DFQATT and CDR2 is SNEGSKA in the germline V gene (reference sequence). The CDR3 spans 13 residues. Between the trimmed V and J ends, which lost 3 bases and 6 bases, there was a span of 11 bases. The CDR3 DNA reads TGCAGTGCTAGTAGCGTCGAGGCCGGGGAGCTGTTTTTT. Its protein product is CSASSVEAGELFF.

This clonotype has just a few counts. The V and J genes are TRBV30 and TRBJ2-3; D not resolved. V lost 8 bases to trimming and J lost 2 bases, with 20 bases between them. Looked up from germline, CDR1 is GTSNPN and CDR2 is SVGIG (reference sequence). This CDR3 contains 15 residues. CDR3 loop: CAAAITQKVTDTQYF. CDR3 DNA sequence: TGTGCCGCGGCCATTACACAGAAGGTCACAGATACGCAGTATTTT.

The rearrangement links TRBV12-3 or TRBV12-4 to TRBJ2-5, with a weak D call TRBD2 (6 bases). This CDR3 has 12 residues. V lost 6 bases and J 4 bases, leaving 9 bases between the germline ends. The DNA of the CDR3 is TGTGCCAGCAGCCGTAGCGGAGAGACCCAGTACTTC. The encoded protein is CASSRSGETQYF.

This clonotype has just a few counts. This rearrangement joins TRBV5-1 to TRBJ2-3; 9 nucleotides agree with TRBD2. The CDR3 spans 19 residues. Germline V lookup: CDR1 SGHRS, CDR2 YFSETQ. V trimming: 1 base; J trimming: 0 bases; junction bases outside the gene matches: 12. The chain's CDR3 is CASSLSASGDGGSTDTQYF. CDR3 in DNA: TGCGCCAGCAGCTTGTCGGCTAGCGGGGATGGAGGAAGCACAGATACGCAGTATTTT. The variable domain in full, with the rest retrieved from reference TRBV5-1 and TRBJ2-3, is KAGVTQTPRYLIKTRGQQVTLSCSPISGHRSVSWYQQTPGQGLQFLFEYFSETQRNKGNFPGRFSGRQFSNSRSEMNVSTLELGDSALYLCASSLSASGDGGSTDTQYFGPGTRLTVL.

The chain uses TRBV6-2 or TRBV6-3 and TRBJ2-5; D is uncertain. Germline V lookup: CDR1 MNHEY, CDR2 SVGEGT. The ends were cut back, 6 bases at V and 3 bases at J, with 8 bases in the middle. This CDR3 has 12 residues. In DNA form, the CDR3 reads TGTGCCAGCAGCCAACTTAAAGAGACCCAGTACTTC. Its protein is CASSQLKETQYF.

The chain links TRBV20-1 to TRBJ1-1; unclear D gene. CDR3 length equals 11 residues. Germline CDR1 DFQATT, CDR2 SNEGSKA (reference sequence). Trimming removed 6 bases from V and 8 bases from J, with 13 bases in between. In DNA form, the CDR3 reads TGCAGTGCAGAGGAGGGAGTCGAAGCTTTCTTT. Its protein product is CSAEEGVEAFF.

CDR3 region: CASSNLRYNEQFF. CDR3 coding DNA: TGTGCCAGCAGTAACTTAAGATACAATGAGCAGTTCTTC. V is TRBV6-2 or TRBV6-3 and J is TRBJ2-1; D gene unclear. The CDR3 contains 13 residues. Germline-derived CDR1 and CDR2 are MNHEY and SVGEGT. With 5 bases removed from V and 4 bases from J, the gap between germline ends came to 9 bases.

This rearrangement joins TRBV2 to TRBJ1-5; D is perhaps TRBD1 (5 bases). The CDR3 runs 14 residues. Germline CDR1 SNHLY, CDR2 FYNNEI. With 3 bases removed from V and 5 bases from J, the gap between germline ends came to 11 bases. The CDR3 region has the DNA TGTGCCAGCAGTGATGTCGGGGGAGATCAGCCCCAGCATTTT. Translating gives CASSDVGGDQPQHF.

The J gene is TRBJ2-3, the V gene TRBV6-6; D tentatively reads TRBD1 or TRBD2 (5 bases each). V gave up 2 bases and J gave up 6 bases, with 12 bases separating them. This CDR3 has 14 residues. Germline V lookup: CDR1 MNHNY, CDR2 SVGAGI (reference sequence). In nucleotides, the CDR3 is TGTGCCAGCAGTTACCGGGACCAGCAGGATACGCAGTATTTT. The encoded protein is CASSYRDQQDTQYF.

The chain recombines TRBV15 with TRBJ1-4; D might be TRBD1 (5 bases). Trimming pared 5 bases from V and 8 bases from J, leaving 21 bases between. Germline V gene sequence: CDR1 LNHNV, CDR2 YYDKDF (reference sequence). The CDR3 runs 16 residues. CDR3 sequence reads: CATSAGTGPLGEKLFF. CDR3 nucleotide sequence: TGTGCCACCAGCGCCGGAACAGGTCCTCTCGGGGAAAAACTGTTTTTT.

This chain connects TRBV5-1 to TRBJ2-1, with D hard to call. Germline V lookup: CDR1 SGHRS, CDR2 YFSETQ. The CDR3 extends over 11 amino acids. Trimming shortened V by 3 bases and J by 8 bases, and 6 bases separated the two germline ends. The chain's CDR3 is CASSSYDEQFF. CDR3 nucleotides: TGCGCCAGCAGCTCGTACGATGAGCAGTTCTTC.

The chain uses TRBV2 and TRBJ1-5, with 9 bases matching TRBD1. CDR1 is SNHLY and CDR2 is FYNNEI in the germline V gene. V lost 2 bases to trimming and J lost 7 bases; unmatched junction nucleotides: 6. The CDR3 length is 15 residues. The CDR3 DNA reads as TGTGCCAGCAGTGAACTTGGGACAGGGTACCAGCCCCAGCATTTT. Translating gives CASSELGTGYQPQHF.

This chain links TRBV2 with TRBJ2-2, with TRBD2 matching over 10 bases. The CDR3 is 15 amino acids. Germline V gene data show CDR1 as SNHLY and CDR2 as FYNNEI. The junction had 7 bases not matched to a gene; V was cut back by 7 bases and J by 5 bases. The CDR3 protein is CASTETSGVTGELFF. The CDR3 nucleotides read TGTGCCAGCACAGAAACTAGCGGGGTAACCGGGGAGCTGTTTTTT. The variable domain in full, completed from reference TRBV2 and TRBJ2-2, reads EPEVTQTPSHQVTQMGQEVILRCVPISNHLYFYWYRQILGQKVEFLVSFYNNEISEKSEIFDDQFSVERPDGSNFTLKIRSTKLEDSAMYFCASTETSGVTGELFFGEGSRLTVL.

The V and J genes are TRBV29-1 and TRBJ1-1; possibly TRBD1 for D (6 bases). V lost 8 bases to trimming and J lost 2 bases, with 12 bases between them. This CDR3 is 12 amino acids long. Looked up from germline, CDR1 is SQVTM and CDR2 is ANQGSEA. The CDR3 coding sequence is TGCAGCTCAGGACAGAGTAACACTGAAGCTTTCTTT. The encoded protein is CSSGQSNTEAFF.

In this sample, this clonotype turned up a few times. The genes are TRBV27 and TRBJ2-4; 7 bases are a match to TRBD2. This CDR3 region has 13 residues. Germline CDR1 is MNHEY and CDR2 is SMNVEV (reference sequence). The V segment lost 1 base and the J segment 6 bases; nucleotides outside the gene matches: 0. The CDR3: CASSLWGGNIQYF. The DNA of the CDR3 is TGTGCCAGCAGTTTATGGGGGGGAAACATTCAGTACTTC.

The CDR3 sequence: CASSVLDRARTEAFF. The CDR3 DNA follows: TGTGCCAGCAGCGTGCTAGACCGGGCCCGGACTGAAGCTTTCTTT. The chain has TRBV9 and TRBJ1-1; D unclear. The CDR3 covers 15 residues. V was trimmed by 2 bases and J by 5 bases, leaving 16 bases between them. In germline, CDR1 is SGDLS, CDR2 YYNGEE.